This T cell receptor beta chain came from a study of neurological immune-mediated disorders. As for the cDNA, it was generated by 5'RACE with 10-nucleotide random UMIs. TCRdb re-derived calls from the 5' RACE reads in MiXCR, one entry per CDR3 protein. The table lists roughly 42,000 distinct CDR3 sequences, less than 15% of them singletons. The time point denotes: longitudinal time-point 3. Unsorted libraries were generated from 2 million PBMCs held at -80 degrees C. This clonotype was counted many times. V was cut by 5 bases and J by 4 bases, with 3 bases left in between. The V gene's germline CDR1 is MDHEN and CDR2 SYDVKM. This CDR3 has 11 amino acids.

The V gene is TRBV28, the J gene TRBJ2-1, with no clear D. The receptor was derived from a young man in good health. Sequenced input: PBMCs. The CDR3 DNA is TGTGCCAGCAGTAGATACAATGAGCAGTTCTTC. Translating gives CASSRYNEQFF.